Listed below are T cell receptor beta chains from one sample, sequenced in a study of T cell changes during pregnancy in multiple sclerosis. Using immunoSEQ multiplex PCR, the repertoire was profiled, and TCRdb retains in-frame clones only, with some absent. The sample lists about 40,000 clones, 80% to 90% seen once, with roughly 4.9% in the top ten. The source was peripheral blood, collected in the first trimester of pregnancy. The receptors were sampled from a female donor in good health, enrolled as a control in a pregnancy study. Both conserved end residues are part of each CDR3. A D gene is named only where the DNA matches it firmly. The listing skips clone size in some rows; elsewhere it reads once, few, many or a size class.

>TRBV27|-|-|TRBJ1-1
TGTGCCAGCAGTTTAGTTCAGGGGCTGAACACTGAAGCTTTCTTT
CASSLVQGLNTEAFF
>TRBV5-1|-|once|TRBJ2-7
TGCGCCAGCAGCTTGGACGTTCGGCAGGCCTACTACGAGCAGTACTTC
CASSLDVRQAYYEQYF
>TRBV10-2|TRBD2|-|TRBJ2-7
TGCGCCAGCAGTGAGACTAGCGGGAATACCGAGCAGTACTTC
CASSETSGNTEQYF
>TRBV5-6|-|-|TRBJ1-1
TGTGCCAGCAGCTTGGGACAGGAGGTGACTGAAGCTTTCTTT
CASSLGQEVTEAFF
>TRBV2|TRBD1|once|TRBJ2-1
TGTGCCAGCAGTGAATTGGGACAGGGGACCAATGAGCAGTTCTTC
CASSELGQGTNEQFF
>TRBV2|TRBD1|-|TRBJ1-2
TGTGCCAGCAGGACCGGGACAGATACAGCCTCTAACTATGGCTACACCTTC
CASRTGTDTASNYGYTF
>TRBV5-6|-|-|TRBJ2-7
TGTGCCAGCAGCACTGATGTGGGTGCGGCCCAAGAGTACGAGCAGTACTTC
CASSTDVGAAQEYEQYF
>TRBV5-1|-|-|TRBJ1-5
TGCGCCAGCAGCTTGTCGGGTTTGCAGGGAAGGTATCAGCCCCAGCATTTT
CASSLSGLQGRYQPQHF
>TRBV13|TRBD1|-|TRBJ2-1
TGTGCCAGCAGCTTAGGACAGGGGGCTAGCAATGAGCAGTTCTTC
CASSLGQGASNEQFF
>TRBV29-1|-|-|TRBJ1-1
TGCAGCGTTGAAGTTAGAGGCACTGAAGCTTTCTTT
CSVEVRGTEAFF
>TRBV2|TRBD1|once|TRBJ1-5
TGTGCCAGCAGTCCCAGGGGGCGCAGGGATCAGCCCCAGCATTTT
CASSPRGRRDQPQHF
>TRBV28|TRBD1|-|TRBJ2-7
TGTGCCAGCAGCTTGGGACAGGGGATAGGCGAGCAGTACTTC
CASSLGQGIGEQYF
>TRBV7-3|-|-|TRBJ1-2
TGTGCCAGCAGCTTAAGATCAGGGGATGGCTACACCTTC
CASSLRSGDGYTF
>TRBV6-6|-|-|TRBJ1-6
TGTGCCAGCATTGACAGGTTTATTCATAATTCACCCCTCCACTTT
CASIDRFIHNSPLHF
>TRBV19|-|-|TRBJ1-2
TGTGCCAGTAGTTTTCTCCGGGAAATTTATGGCTACACCTTC
CASSFLREIYGYTF
>TRBV4-2|TRBD2|once|TRBJ2-7
TGTGCCAGCAGCCAAGATACTAGCGGTGACTCCTACGAGCAGTACTTC
CASSQDTSGDSYEQYF
>TRBV14|TRBD2|-|TRBJ2-3
TGTGCCAGCAGCCCGGATACTAGCGGCACAGATACGCAGTATTTT
CASSPDTSGTDTQYF
>TRBV5-6|TRBD2|-|TRBJ2-1
TGTGCCAGCAGCTTCGGGGCGGGGGCCTACAATGAGCAGTTCTTC
CASSFGAGAYNEQFF
>TRBV5-1|-|-|TRBJ1-3
TGCGCCAGCAGCTTGAACCAGGGTATCGGAAACACCATATATTTT
CASSLNQGIGNTIYF
>TRBV5-5|-|-|TRBJ1-6
TGTGCCAGCAGCTTGGCCCAGGGACAATCCTCACCCCTCCACTTT
CASSLAQGQSSPLHF
>TRBV9|TRBD2|-|TRBJ2-3
TGTGCCAGCAGCGTAGGTCGGAGTAGCGGGGCTACAACAGATACGCAGTATTTT
CASSVGRSSGATTDTQYF
>TRBV29-1|TRBD2|few|TRBJ2-5
TGCAGCGTTGAGTTACTAGCGGGGTACCAAGAGACCCAGTACTTC
CSVELLAGYQETQYF
>TRBV28|-|-|TRBJ1-6
TGTGCCACCGGGGGGGGACGCCCAAATTCACCCCTCCACTTT
CATGGGRPNSPLHF
>TRBV12-5|-|-|TRBJ2-7
TGTGCTAGTGCCGACAACGACAATCTCTCCTACGAGCAGTACTTC
CASADNDNLSYEQYF
>TRBV28|-|-|TRBJ2-1
TGTGCCAGCAGTTTATGGGCAGGGTACAATGAGCAGTTCTTC
CASSLWAGYNEQFF
>TRBV7-9|-|-|TRBJ1-1
TGTGCCAGCAGCTTAGGGACCGGGACTAGGAACACTGAAGCTTTCTTT
CASSLGTGTRNTEAFF
>TRBV6-6|-|-|TRBJ2-7
TGTGCCAGCACCCTTAGGGGGTCTGGGTACGAGCAGTACTTC
CASTLRGSGYEQYF
>TRBV7-9|TRBD2|once|TRBJ2-1
TGTGCCAGCAGACCAGCGGGGAATGAGCAGTTCTTC
CASRPAGNEQFF
>TRBV27|-|-|TRBJ1-2
TGTGCCAGCAGTCTTGGGCTCGCCGGTGACTATGGCTACACCTTC
CASSLGLAGDYGYTF
>TRBV7-3|TRBD2|-|TRBJ2-2
TGTGCCAGCAGCTTAACGGGGATAGCGGGAGTCTCAACCGGGGAGCTGTTTTTT
CASSLTGIAGVSTGELFF
>TRBV12-5|TRBD2|-|TRBJ2-2
TGTGCTAGTGGTTTGGCTAGCGGGGTCTACACCGGGGAGCTGTTTTTT
CASGLASGVYTGELFF
>TRBV25-1|-|-|TRBJ2-5
TGTGCCAGCAGTGAATCGGTGGGGAGGAGGGAAGAGACCCAGTACTTC
CASSESVGRREETQYF
>TRBV28|-|-|TRBJ1-5
TGTGCCACCCTGAAACGGGACAAGTCTCAGCCCCAGCATTTT
CATLKRDKSQPQHF
>TRBV11-2|TRBD2|-|TRBJ2-3
TGTGCCAGCAGCCCCCGACTAGCGGGAGTTCTCACAGATACGCAGTATTTT
CASSPRLAGVLTDTQYF
>TRBV5-1|-|once|TRBJ2-2
TGCGCCAGCAGATGGGACTGGAGCACCGGGGAGCTGTTTTTT
CASRWDWSTGELFF
>TRBV28|-|-|TRBJ2-2
TGTGCCAGCAGTTTATGGGACTTAGTTCTTCCCGGGGAGCTGTTTTTT
CASSLWDLVLPGELFF
>TRBV10-3|TRBD2|-|TRBJ2-7
TGTGCCATCAATGCGGGGGGGGCTAGGACCTACGAGCAGTACTTC
CAINAGGARTYEQYF
>TRBV18|TRBD1|-|TRBJ2-5
TGTGCCAGCTCACCACCGAACAGGGGCCATCAAGAGACCCAGTACTTC
CASSPPNRGHQETQYF
>TRBV6-1|TRBD1|-|TRBJ1-6
TGTGCCCTCAAAGGGGCAGGGGGGAATTCACCCCTCCACTTT
CALKGAGGNSPLHF
>TRBV4-1|TRBD1|-|TRBJ2-7
TGCGCCAGCAGCCCCAAGTCGGGACAGGCCTTCTCCTACGAGCAGTACTTC
CASSPKSGQAFSYEQYF
>TRBV9|-|-|TRBJ2-1
TGTGCCAGCAGCCCTAGAGGGGGGGATCCTTACAATGAGCAGTTCTTC
CASSPRGGDPYNEQFF
>TRBV30|-|once|TRBJ2-5
TGTGCCTGGAGTGTAGAAGGCGGACAAGAGACCCAGTACTTC
CAWSVEGGQETQYF
>TRBV4-1|-|-|TRBJ1-6
TGCGCCAGCAGCCAAGTAGGTCAGGGGCAGAATTCACCCCTCCACTTT
CASSQVGQGQNSPLHF